This T cell receptor beta chain was profiled in a study of cytomegalovirus exposure and HLA in healthy donors. The CDR3 sequence is 16 residues long. Losses at the gene ends were 1 base for V and 5 bases for J; bases not matched to a gene: 5. Germline V gene lookup returns CDR1 SGHNT and CDR2 YYREEE (reference sequence). PCR involved 60 Vbeta and 13 Jbeta primers. TCRdb keeps only in-frame clones here, not all; method: immunoSEQ multiplex PCR. Of 55,000 to 85,000 clones in the sample, about 61% were seen once. This rearrangement joins TRBV5-4 to TRBJ2-1, with 11 nucleotides matching TRBD2. Sequencing used PBMCs. The source is a woman in her forties or fifties in good health and CMV-seronegative. CDR3 amino acids: CASSLPGLAVHNEQFF. The CDR3 nucleotides read TGTGCCAGCAGCTTGCCGGGACTAGCGGTCCACAATGAGCAGTTCTTC.